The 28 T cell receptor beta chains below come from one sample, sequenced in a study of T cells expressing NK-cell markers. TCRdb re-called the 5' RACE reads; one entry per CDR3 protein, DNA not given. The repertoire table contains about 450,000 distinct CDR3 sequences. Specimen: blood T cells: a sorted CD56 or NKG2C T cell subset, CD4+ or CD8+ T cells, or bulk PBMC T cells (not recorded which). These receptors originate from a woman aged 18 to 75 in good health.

CDR3: CASAWLAITDTQYF. The rearrangement uses TRBV6-2 or TRBV6-3 and TRBJ2-3; TCRdb outputs TRBD2, but without DNA this stays unchecked. From germline, CDR1 is MNHEY and CDR2 SVGEGT. The CDR3 sequence is 14 residues long.

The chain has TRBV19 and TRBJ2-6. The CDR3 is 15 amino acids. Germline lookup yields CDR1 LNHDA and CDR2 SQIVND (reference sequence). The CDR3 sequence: CASSIIGSGANVLTF. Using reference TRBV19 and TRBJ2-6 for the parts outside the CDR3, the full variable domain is DGGITQSPKYLFRKEGQNVTLSCEQNLNHDAMYWYRQDPGQGLRLIYYSQIVNDFQKGDIAEGYSVSREKKESFPLTVTSAQKNPTAFYLCASSIIGSGANVLTFGAGSRLTVL.

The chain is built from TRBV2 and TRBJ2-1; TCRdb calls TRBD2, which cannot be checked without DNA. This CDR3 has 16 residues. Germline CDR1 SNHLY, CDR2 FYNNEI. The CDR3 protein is CASSPTSGSSYNEQFF.

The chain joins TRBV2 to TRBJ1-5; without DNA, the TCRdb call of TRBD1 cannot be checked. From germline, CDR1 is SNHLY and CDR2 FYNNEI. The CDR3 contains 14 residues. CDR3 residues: CASSERTGGSPQHF.

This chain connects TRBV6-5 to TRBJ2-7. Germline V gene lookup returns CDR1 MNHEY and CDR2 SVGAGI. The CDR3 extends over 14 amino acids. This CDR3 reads CASSYDLFRNEQYF.

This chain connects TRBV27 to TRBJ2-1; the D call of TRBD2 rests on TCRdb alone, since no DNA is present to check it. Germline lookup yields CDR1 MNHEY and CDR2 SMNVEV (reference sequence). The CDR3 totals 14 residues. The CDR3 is CASSPNTPLSEQFF.

CDR3 protein: CASSLVSGLAYNEQFF. The chain uses TRBV7-6 and TRBJ2-1; TCRdb's assignment of TRBD2 cannot be checked, as there is no DNA. CDR1 and CDR2 from the germline V gene are SGHVS and FNYEAQ. The CDR3 totals 16 residues.

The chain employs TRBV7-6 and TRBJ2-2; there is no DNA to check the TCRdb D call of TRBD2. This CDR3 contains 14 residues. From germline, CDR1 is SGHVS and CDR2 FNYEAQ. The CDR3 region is CASSLVTTTGELFF.

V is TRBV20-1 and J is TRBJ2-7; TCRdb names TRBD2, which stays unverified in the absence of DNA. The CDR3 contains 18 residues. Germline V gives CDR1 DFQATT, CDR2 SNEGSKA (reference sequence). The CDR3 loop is CSVRRYGTQRRMPYEQYF.

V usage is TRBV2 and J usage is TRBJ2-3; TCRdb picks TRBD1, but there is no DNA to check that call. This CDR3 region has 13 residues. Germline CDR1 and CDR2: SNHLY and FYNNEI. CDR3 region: CASRGDNSDTQYF.

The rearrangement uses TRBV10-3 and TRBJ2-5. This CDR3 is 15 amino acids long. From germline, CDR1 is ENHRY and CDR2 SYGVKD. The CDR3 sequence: CAISESKERRMTQYF.

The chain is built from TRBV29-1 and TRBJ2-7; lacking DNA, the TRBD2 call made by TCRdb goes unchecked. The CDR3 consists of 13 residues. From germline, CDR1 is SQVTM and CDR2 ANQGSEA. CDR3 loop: CSVVPRGGYEQYF.

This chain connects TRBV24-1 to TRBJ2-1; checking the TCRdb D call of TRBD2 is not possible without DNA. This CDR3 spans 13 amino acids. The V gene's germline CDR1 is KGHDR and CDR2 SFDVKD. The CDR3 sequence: CATSGTRDNEQFF.

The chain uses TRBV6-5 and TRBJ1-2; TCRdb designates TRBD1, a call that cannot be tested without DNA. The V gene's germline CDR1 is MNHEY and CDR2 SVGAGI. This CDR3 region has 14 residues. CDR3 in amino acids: CASSYGGRGNGYTF.

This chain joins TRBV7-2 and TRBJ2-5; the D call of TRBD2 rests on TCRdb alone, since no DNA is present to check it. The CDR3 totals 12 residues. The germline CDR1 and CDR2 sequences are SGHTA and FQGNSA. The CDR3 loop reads CASSLETSFQYF.

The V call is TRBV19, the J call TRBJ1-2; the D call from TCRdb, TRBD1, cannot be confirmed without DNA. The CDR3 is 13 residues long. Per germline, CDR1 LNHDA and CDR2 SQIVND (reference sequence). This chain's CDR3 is CASRSQPNYGYTF.

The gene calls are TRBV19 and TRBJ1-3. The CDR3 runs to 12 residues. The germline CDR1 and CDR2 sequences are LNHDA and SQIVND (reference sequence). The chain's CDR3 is CASSISGNTIYF.

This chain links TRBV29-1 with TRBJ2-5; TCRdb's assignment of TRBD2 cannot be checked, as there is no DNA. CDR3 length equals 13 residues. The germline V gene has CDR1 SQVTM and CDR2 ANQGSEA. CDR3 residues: CSVQRGAGETQYF.

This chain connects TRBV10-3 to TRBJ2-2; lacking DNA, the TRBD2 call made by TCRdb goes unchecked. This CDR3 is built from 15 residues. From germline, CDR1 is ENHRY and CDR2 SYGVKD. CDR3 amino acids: CAITALAGVTGELFF.

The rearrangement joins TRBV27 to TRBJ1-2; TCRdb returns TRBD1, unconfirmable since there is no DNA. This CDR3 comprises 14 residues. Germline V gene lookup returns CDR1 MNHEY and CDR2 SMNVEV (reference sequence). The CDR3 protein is CASSSLTGFYGYTF.

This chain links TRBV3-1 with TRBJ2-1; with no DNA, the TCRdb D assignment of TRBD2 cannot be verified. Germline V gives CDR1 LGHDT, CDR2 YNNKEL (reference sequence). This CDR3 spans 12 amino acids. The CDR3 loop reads CASSHPGLEQFF.

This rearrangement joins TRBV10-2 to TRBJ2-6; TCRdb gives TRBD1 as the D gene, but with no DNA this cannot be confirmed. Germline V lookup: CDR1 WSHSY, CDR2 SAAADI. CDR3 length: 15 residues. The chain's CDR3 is CASGGLNSGANVLTF.

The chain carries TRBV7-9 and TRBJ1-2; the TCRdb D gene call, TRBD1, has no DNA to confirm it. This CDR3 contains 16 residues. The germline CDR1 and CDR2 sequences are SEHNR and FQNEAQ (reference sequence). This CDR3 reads CASSPQGGWANYGYTF.

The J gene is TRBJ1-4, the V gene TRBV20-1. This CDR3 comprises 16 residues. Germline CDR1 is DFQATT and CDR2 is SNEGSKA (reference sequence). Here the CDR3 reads CSARDDGLGANEKLFF.

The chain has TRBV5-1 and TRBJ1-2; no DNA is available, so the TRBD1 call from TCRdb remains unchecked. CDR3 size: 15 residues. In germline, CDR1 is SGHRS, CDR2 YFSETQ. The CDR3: CASRLLDRGAYGYTF.

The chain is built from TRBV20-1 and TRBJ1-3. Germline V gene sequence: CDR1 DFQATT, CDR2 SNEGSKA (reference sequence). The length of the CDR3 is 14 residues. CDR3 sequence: CSAGKISSGNTIYF.

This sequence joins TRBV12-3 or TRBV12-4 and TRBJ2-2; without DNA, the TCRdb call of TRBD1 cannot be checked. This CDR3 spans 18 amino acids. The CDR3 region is CASSPRDRGRVDTGELFF.

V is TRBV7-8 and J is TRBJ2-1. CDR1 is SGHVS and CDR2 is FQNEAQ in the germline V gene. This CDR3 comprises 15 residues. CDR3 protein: CASSLAGLDRSEQFF.